This T cell receptor (beta chain) stems from a study of cytomegalovirus exposure and HLA in healthy donors. General study points: Later analysis associated a missense DCLRE1C variant with TCR beta V- and J-gene trimming.

The primer mix had 60 Vbeta and 13 Jbeta primers. The table came from immunoSEQ multiplex PCR; TCRdb's copy has only in-frame clones and leaves some out. The sample carries about 130,000 clones, around three quarters recorded once. As regards this clone: As yet, its antigen is unknown.

The source of this sequence is a woman aged 60-75 years in good health and CMV-seropositive. Sequencing input: PBMCs.

CDR3 nucleotide sequence: TGCGCCAGCAGCCCGGACAGTTCTAATGAGCAGTTCTTC. Translating it yields CASSPDSSNEQFF. This rearrangement joins TRBV5-1 to TRBJ2-1; D perhaps matches TRBD1 (6 bases). Germline V gene lookup returns CDR1 SGHRS and CDR2 YFSETQ. The CDR3 sequence is 13 residues long. V gave up 4 bases and J gave up 7 bases, with 12 bases separating them.